The clone carrying this TCR beta chain showed up just once. These data come from a study of technical replicates of blood from a handful of donors. This CDR3 is built from 15 residues. Trimming took off 4 bases at V and 1 base at J, with 15 bases between the two ends. The germline V gene encodes CDR1 SGHNT and CDR2 YYREEE (reference sequence). Using immunoSEQ multiplex PCR, the repertoire was profiled, and TCRdb retains in-frame clones only, with some absent. The data contain more than 65,000 clones, around nine tenths of them seen just once; the ten biggest clones take up 4.6%. This chain uses TRBV5-4 with TRBJ2-7, with D possibly being TRBD2 (6 bases). Sequenced input: PBMCs. The receptor comes from a human donor in good health. Some clones in this sample may be carry-over from other donors' samples. CDR3 protein: CASSAGTDASYEQYF. Here the CDR3 DNA reads TGTGCCAGCAGCGCTGGGACTGACGCTTCCTACGAGCAGTACTTC.